This TCR beta chain comes out of a study of shared clonotypes between healthy human individuals (TCRdb year 2020). Concerning the study at large: The cohort comprised a couple of women and three men aged 18 to 49 years. For each donor, three plates each were used for CD4 naive and CD4 memory, two plates were used for CD8 naive, and one plate was used for CD8 memory. The study deeply sequenced blood TCR repertoires of five healthy adults to estimate repertoire size and the extent of clonotype sharing between individuals. To increase sequencing depth and limit assay-specific biases, TCR repertoire library preparation and sequencing were carried out by different laboratories using diverse techniques. Leukapheresis yielded between about 0.85 and 10 billion PBMCs per donor.

The donors were healthy, HIV-negative adults with no recently reported acute infections or vaccinations. Every donor was a Caucasian adult living in Nashville, Tennessee, USA. CD4+ T cells were enriched by magnetic negative selection, after which naive cells were positively selected on CD45RA and the negative fraction was taken as the memory subset. After blood collection by leukapheresis, PBMCs were isolated using Ficoll-Histopaque density gradient centrifugation and then cryopreserved in the vapor phase of liquid nitrogen. Purity and quantity of every magnetically sorted T cell population were checked by analytical flow cytometry. From each sorted fraction, genomic DNA was isolated and quantified by UV absorbance on a Nanodrop 2000c. Remarks on this clone: No antigen is known for it. No much larger clonotype is one base removed from it; base qualities were not supplied.

V gives up 3 bases and J gives up 0 bases, and the segment between their germline ends measures 12 bases. The CDR3 measures 16 amino acids from cysteine to phenylalanine. The sequence is cut down to CDR3 DNA, 48 bases in frame from base 1. Reading the germline V gene gives CDR1 SGHAT and CDR2 FQNNGV. The study at large found these results: The genetic and exposure-history diversity represented was limited by the small number of donors. Only blood was sampled, and tissue TCR repertoires likely differ from those in blood. Based on pairwise subsampling, the degree of clonotype sharing among donors was expected to be affected by sequencing depth. When a handful of donors were compared, the shared fraction of clonotypes was roughly 5% for naive CD4, roughly 3.4% for naive CD8, 2.3% for memory CD4, and 0.35% to 0.4% for memory CD8. Clonotypes shared by all four sorted-subset donors showed higher generation probabilities than non-shared clonotypes. Rarefaction of sorted-subset datasets indicated incomplete sequencing despite the large sequencing depth. Naive subsets generally had larger estimated clonotype richness than memory subsets.

Using the deep immunoSEQ assay, TCR CDR3 regions were amplified from genomic DNA by multiplex PCR. Genomic DNA extracted from each cell subset was distributed evenly over all wells of several immunoSEQ 96-well plates, and each plate served as one replicate. Each replicate PCR for sorted subsets received about 0.2 ug genomic DNA, equal to 30,000 or so T cell genomes. Purified libraries were quantified with a Qubit 3.0 fluorometer, sized on a Bioanalyzer 2100, and re-quantified with the KAPA Library Quantification kit. Every immunoSEQ 96-well plate was sequenced on a separate single-read 150-cycle Illumina NextSeq 550 flow cell. Processing in the source paper ran as follows. Because only junctional sequences without quality scores were contained in the immunoSEQ output, filtering matching that applied to full-length reads could not be performed. Sequences were annotated with PyIR, a Python wrapper for IgBLAST v1.9, and V/J genes and CDR3 were assigned using IMGT germline references. Any read was removed if the V/J assignment was weak (E-value above 1e-6), the CDR3 was missing, or the read contained stop codons, out-of-frame junctions, or ambiguous translated residues. V3J clonotypes were defined as sequences sharing an identical inferred V gene, J gene, and CDR3 amino acid sequence. To compute the percentage overlap between repertoires, the number of shared unique clonotypes was divided by the size of the smaller repertoire. RTK rarefaction, the Chao1 estimator, and Recon v2.1 estimates of unobserved clonotypes were used to assess repertoire richness. Generation probabilities for all TCRbeta clonotypes obtained by the gDNA method from several donors were computed using OLGA. Imported from immuneACCESS, the table was reduced by TCRdb to in-frame sequences with V and J called. These copies leave out some clones; in studies compared against another copy, an unresolved V gene accounts for under half, and the cause of the remainder is not known. The D gene and trimming were derived from the DNA, and the V and J assignments and clone size from that table. For this sample the table gives roughly 1,500,000 clones, of which 95% to 99% were detected only once. The top ten clonotypes cover approximately 0.44% of the sample.

This sequence originates from a man younger than 45 in good health. The receptor chain draws on TRBV11-2 and TRBJ1-3; the D gene is unclear. Sequenced: naive CD4+ T cells sorted from blood. The cell subset or site label here, explained by the study, means: CD45RA+ positively selected. The CDR3 region has the sequence CASSFFLGGSGNTIYF. The nucleotide sequence reads TGTGCCAGCAGCTTCTTCTTGGGAGGCTCTGGAAACACCATATATTTT.